What follows are 13 T cell receptor beta chains derived from one specimen sequenced in a study of cytomegalovirus exposure and HLA in healthy donors. Clones were sequenced by immunoSEQ multiplex PCR, and TCRdb holds only the in-frame ones, with some missing. The sample has about 73,000 clones, roughly 96% seen once. Sequencing was performed on PBMCs. Receptor source: a man between 18 and 35 years old in good health and CMV-seronegative.

This chain links TRBV7-2 with TRBJ1-5, with D possibly being TRBD1 (5 bases). Per the germline V gene, CDR1 is SGHTA and CDR2 is FQGNSA. The V and J ends lost 1 base and 6 bases respectively, with 10 bases between them. The CDR3 runs to 14 residues. CDR3 in amino acids: CASSLGSRAQPQHF. In DNA, the CDR3 is TGTGCCAGCAGCTTAGGTTCCAGGGCTCAGCCCCAGCATTTT.

J is TRBJ2-3 and V is TRBV7-8; the match to TRBD1 covers 9 bases. CDR3 length: 13 amino acids. J was trimmed by 4 bases and V by 6 bases; bases with no gene match: 2. Germline CDR1 reads SGHVS; CDR2 reads FQNEAQ. The CDR3: CASRQGASDTQYF. Here the CDR3 DNA reads TGTGCCAGCAGACAGGGGGCATCAGATACGCAGTATTTT.

The gene calls are TRBV10-3 and TRBJ1-5; D call uncertain. V was shortened by 2 bases and J by 0 bases, with 8 bases between the two germline ends. From germline, CDR1 is ENHRY and CDR2 SYGVKD. This CDR3 comprises 15 residues. The CDR3 is CAISETDYSNQPQHF. CDR3 nucleotide sequence: TGTGCCATCAGTGAGACAGACTATAGCAATCAGCCCCAGCATTTT.

V is TRBV30 and J is TRBJ1-1; maybe TRBD1 (6 bases). Germline CDR1 is GTSNPN and CDR2 is SVGIG (reference sequence). CDR3 size: 15 residues. Between the trimmed V and J ends, which lost 0 bases and 6 bases, there was a span of 17 bases. CDR3 sequence: CAWSVGGGQASEAFF. CDR3 DNA: TGTGCCTGGAGTGTGGGGGGGGGACAAGCTTCTGAAGCTTTCTTT. Drawing the rest from reference TRBV30 and TRBJ1-1, the complete variable domain is SQTIHQWPATLVQPVGSPLSLECTVEGTSNPNLYWYRQAAGRGLQLLFYSVGIGQISSEVPQNLSASRPQDRQFILSSKKLLLSDSGFYLCAWSVGGGQASEAFFGQGTRLTVV.

This CDR3 reads CASSEGRGWGYTF. CDR3 in DNA: TGTGCCAGCAGTGAAGGGAGGGGCTGGGGCTACACCTTC. The chain employs TRBV6-1 and TRBJ1-2; the D gene is possibly TRBD1 (5 bases). Per germline, CDR1 MNHNS and CDR2 SASEGT. The CDR3 has 13 amino acids. V shed 1 base and J shed 8 bases, with 11 bases lying between them.

The rearrangement uses TRBV2 and TRBJ1-1, with D possibly TRBD1 on 5 matching bases. Germline V gives CDR1 SNHLY, CDR2 FYNNEI. V was clipped by 7 bases and J by 6 bases, with 15 bases between them. There are 13 residues in the CDR3. As DNA, the CDR3 is TGTGCCAGCATCCGACTGGGGCAGGCTGAAGCTTTCTTT. Translation gives CASIRLGQAEAFF.

The genes are TRBV5-1 and TRBJ2-1, with TRBD2 matching 8 bases. The J segment lost 1 base and the V segment lost 6 bases, leaving 6 bases of the junction unmatched. Germline V gene sequence: CDR1 SGHRS, CDR2 YFSETQ. The CDR3 consists of 15 residues. In DNA, the CDR3 is TGCGCCAGCACCCTATTAGCGGGATCCTACAATGAGCAGTTCTTC. Its translation: CASTLLAGSYNEQFF.

The rearrangement links TRBV11-1 to TRBJ2-3; the D gene is possibly TRBD1 (6 bases). The CDR3 consists of 14 residues. CDR1 and CDR2 (germline): SGHAT, FQDESV (reference sequence). Trimming took 4 bases from V and 3 from J, leaving 11 bases between them. This CDR3 reads CASSSGRGTDTQYF. For the CDR3, the DNA is TGTGCCAGCAGCTCGGGCAGGGGTACAGATACGCAGTATTTT.

The CDR3 loop is CASSDRGFYTF. CDR3 DNA: TGTGCCAGCAGTGACAGGGGTTTCTACACCTTC. The chain joins TRBV6-5 to TRBJ1-2, with 8 bases identical to TRBD1. V was clipped by 5 bases and J by 10 bases; unmatched bases: 3. CDR3 length: 11 amino acids. Germline V CDR1 and CDR2: MNHEY, SVGAGI.

V usage is TRBV28 and J usage is TRBJ1-2; D remains ambiguous. From germline, CDR1 is MDHEN and CDR2 SYDVKM. Trimming removed 4 bases at V and 12 bases at J, with 15 bases between. CDR3 length: 12 residues. As DNA, the CDR3 is TGTGCCAGCAGTTCAACCCTGGAGCTCGACACCTTC. It encodes CASSSTLELDTF.

The V and J genes are TRBV11-2 and TRBJ2-7; 9 nucleotides agree with TRBD1. The CDR3 runs 18 residues. Germline V CDR1 and CDR2: SGHAT, FQNNGV. V trimming: 3 bases; J trimming: 4 bases; junction bases outside the gene matches: 16. CDR3 bases: TGTGCCAGCAGCTTTGGGTTTGGACAGGGGCCACATTTATACGAGCAGTACTTC. This codes for CASSFGFGQGPHLYEQYF.

The chain combines TRBV7-2 with TRBJ1-4; the D is unclear. Germline V gene sequence: CDR1 SGHTA, CDR2 FQGNSA. The CDR3 runs to 16 residues. V lost 5 bases, J lost 4 bases, and 17 bases lay in between. The CDR3 region is CASSREWYGSNEKLFF. As DNA, the CDR3 is TGTGCCAGCAGCCGAGAGTGGTACGGGAGTAATGAAAAACTGTTTTTT.

The genes are TRBV28 and TRBJ2-7; D might be TRBD2 (6 bases). Deletions cut 6 bases from V and 2 bases from J, with 20 bases between. The CDR3 runs to 16 residues. CDR1 is MDHEN, CDR2 SYDVKM, per germline. The DNA of the CDR3 is TGTGCCAGCAGCCCCATTTACGGGGGTAGGACCTACGAGCAGTACTTC. It translates to CASSPIYGGRTYEQYF.